This TCR beta chain came from a study of blood T cell repertoires in COVID-19 (TCRdb year 2020). About the study as a whole: Samples from collaborators originated in the United States, Italy and Spain and spanned both the acute and convalescent phases of COVID-19. The material from the prospective study consisted of cDNA or gDNA derived from T cells, B-cell-depleted T cells, or PBMCs. The dataset comprised deeply sampled blood TCRbeta repertoires from subjects exposed to, actively infected with, or recovered from COVID-19. The repertoires were made available in a free public database intended to serve as a resource for research on the immune response to SARS-CoV-2. The samples were drawn from two sources: the first 160 participants of the ongoing ImmuneRACE study, and 1,254 subjects contributed by 6 global collaborators. Sample metadata almost always included a de-identified subject ID, COVID-19 status, age in years and sex. HLA class I and class II types, where available, came from metadata supplied by the sample provider rather than from assay-based typing.

Beyond this particular receptor, the publication reports: How much clinical and demographic metadata was included differed by source and by participant, and the metadata was provided uncurated.

In the case of this clone: The clone's antigen remains unknown. No base qualities exist here, and no much larger clone lies one base off it.

Each collaborating institution followed its own protocols to collect whole blood in K2EDTA tubes. For TCRbeta analysis, collaborators shipped samples as frozen whole blood, isolated PBMCs, or DNA extracted from either of those sample types. TCRbeta CDR3 regions were amplified from genomic DNA by means of the immunoSEQ Assay, a bias-controlled multiplex PCR. The original methods were these. Within the assay, amplification of reference gene primers was used to estimate how many nucleated cells each sample contained. To quantify the absolute abundance of each unique TCRbeta CDR3 rearrangement, sequence reads were collapsed and filtered. Productive Simpson clonality was computed per sample as the square root of Simpson's diversity index over productive rearrangements. Here the immuneACCESS table is served through TCRdb, limited to in-frame sequences with V and J called. Missing clones are a known gap in these copies; in checked studies unresolved V genes cover under half, and the rest lacks a known reason. D and trimming were read from the DNA, whereas the V and J calls and clone size are those reported in that table. Within this sample are about 120,000 clones, with roughly four fifths of them counted one time only. The ten largest clones add up to 7.9% of the sample.

The sequenced sample was peripheral blood. The origin of this receptor is a man aged 65 to 85 with acute or convalescent COVID-19.

The encoded CDR3 is CASSWSSGSTDTQYF. The bases are TGTGCCAGCAGCTGGTCTAGCGGTAGCACAGATACGCAGTATTTT. The rearranged segments are TRBV5-4 and TRBJ2-3; TRBD2 matches 7 bases in the middle. The germline V gene (reference sequence) sets CDR1 to SGHNT and CDR2 to YYREEE. The CDR3 runs 15 amino acids, cysteine and phenylalanine included. Of all the DNA, just the CDR3 is kept, 45 bases in frame from base 1. From V the trimming removes 3 bases and from J it removes 0 bases, while the gene matches leave 4 bases of the junction unaccounted for. The CDR3, completed at both ends by the reference TRBV5-4 and TRBJ2-3 genes, gives the full variable domain ETGVTQSPTHLIKTRGQQVTLRCSSQSGHNTVSWYQQALGQGPQFIFQYYREEENGRGNFPPRFSGLQFPNYSSELNVNALELDDSALYLCASSWSSGSTDTQYFGPGTRLTVL.